This is a list of T cell receptor beta chains from one sample in a study of memory CD4+ T cells and cytomegalovirus serostatus. Measured with immunoSEQ multiplex PCR; TCRdb has only the in-frame clones, and not every one. The table shows 60,000 to 70,000 clones, with about 70% occurring only once. Sequencing was done on a sample of memory CD4+ T cells from blood. Receptors were obtained from an adult in good health and CMV-seropositive. Each CDR3 is given with its conserved first and last residue. The D gene is left open where the match is weak. The size field is filled for only some rows; it gives once, few, many or a size class.

D,J,V,size,DNA,CDR3
TRBD1,TRBJ1-5,TRBV19,few,TGTGCCAGTAGTATGCAGGGGGACCAGCCCCAGCATTTT,CASSMQGDQPQHF
TRBD1,TRBJ1-2,TRBV5-1,-,TGCGCCAGCAGCGGGGGACAGACGTATGGCTACACCTTC,CASSGGQTYGYTF
-,TRBJ2-1,TRBV9,-,TGTGCCAGCAGCGAAGACACCAGTCAATACAATGAGCAGTTCTTC,CASSEDTSQYNEQFF
-,TRBJ2-3,TRBV7-7,-,TGTGCTAGCAGCTTAGAGGGTTTAGGTACGCAGTATTTT,CASSLEGLGTQYF
TRBD1,TRBJ1-1,TRBV18,-,TGTGCCAGCTCATGGGACAGGCGGAACACTGAAGCTTTCTTT,CASSWDRRNTEAFF
TRBD1,TRBJ1-2,TRBV7-2,-,TGTGCCAGCAGCGGGACAGGGGGTAGTGGCTACACCTTC,CASSGTGGSGYTF
-,TRBJ1-5,TRBV10-1,-,TGCGCCAGCAGTGAGTCAGGGGAAGTTCAGCCCCAGCATTTT,CASSESGEVQPQHF
-,TRBJ2-3,TRBV28,-,TGTGCCAGCAGGGGGCTGGGAGATACGCAGTATTTT,CASRGLGDTQYF
-,TRBJ2-1,TRBV11-2,-,TGTGCCAGCAGCTCACCGGAGGGAAGGGTCCACAATGAGCAGTTCTTC,CASSSPEGRVHNEQFF
-,TRBJ1-1,TRBV13,-,TGTGCCAGCAGCTTTACAGGCGAGGAGGCTTTCTTT,CASSFTGEEAFF
TRBD1,TRBJ2-7,TRBV11-2,-,TGTGCCAGCAGCCACCGACAGGGTTTCGGCGAGCAGTACTTC,CASSHRQGFGEQYF
TRBD2,TRBJ2-7,TRBV5-4,-,TGTGCCAGCACAATAGCGGGAGGCCGCTACGAGCAGTACTTC,CASTIAGGRYEQYF
-,TRBJ1-3,TRBV5-1,-,TGCGCCAGCAGCTTGGGACAAGTGCGTGGAAACACCATATATTTT,CASSLGQVRGNTIYF
-,TRBJ1-1,TRBV25-1,-,TGTGCCAGCAGTGATATGAAGACTGAAGCTTTCTTT,CASSDMKTEAFF
-,TRBJ2-7,TRBV6-1,-,TGTGCCAGCACCGCGGACGGGGGCTACGAGCAGTACTTC,CASTADGGYEQYF
-,TRBJ2-5,TRBV2,-,TGTGCCAGCAAAATAGAAAATCTTCTTCAAGAGACCCAGTACTTC,CASKIENLLQETQYF
TRBD2,TRBJ2-7,TRBV7-2,-,TGTGCCAGCAGCCTCCAGCGGGACTCCTACGAGCAGTACTTC,CASSLQRDSYEQYF
-,TRBJ2-2,TRBV14,-,TGTGCCAGCAGCCAAGCGTCCGCCGGGGAGCTGTTTTTT,CASSQASAGELFF
-,TRBJ2-7,TRBV18,-,TGTGCCAGCTCACCAGAGGAGGGAGGGCAGTACTTC,CASSPEEGGQYF
TRBD1,TRBJ2-3,TRBV6-5,few,TGTGCCAGCAGTTACGCCGGGACAGGGGCAGATACGCAGTATTTT,CASSYAGTGADTQYF
-,TRBJ2-7,TRBV7-2,-,TGTGCCAGCAGCTTGGACCTAGGGCAGGCCTACGAGCAGTACTTC,CASSLDLGQAYEQYF
TRBD2,TRBJ2-2,TRBV11-2,-,TGTGCCAGCAGATCTTTTCTAGCGGGGGTTTCCGGGGAGCTGTTTTTT,CASRSFLAGVSGELFF
TRBD1,TRBJ2-4,TRBV30,-,TGTGCCTGGGGACAGGACCTAGCCAAAAACATTCAGTACTTC,CAWGQDLAKNIQYF
-,TRBJ1-4,TRBV19,-,TGTGCCAGTCGGGGTGGGCAGGAGAATGAAAAACTGTTTTTT,CASRGGQENEKLFF
TRBD2,TRBJ2-7,TRBV4-3,-,TGCGCCAGCAGCCAAGGGTATCAAGCGGGATACTACGAGCAGTACTTC,CASSQGYQAGYYEQYF
-,TRBJ2-1,TRBV11-3,once,TGTGCCAGCAGCTCCTCTACGGACAATGAGCAGTTCTTC,CASSSSTDNEQFF
TRBD1,TRBJ1-2,TRBV6-5,-,TGTGCCAGCAGTTACTCGACAGGGCGTGCTATTTATGGCTACACCTTC,CASSYSTGRAIYGYTF
TRBD1,TRBJ2-7,TRBV18,-,TGTGCCAGCTCGCCCGGGACAGGGGGCAGGGAGCAGTACTTC,CASSPGTGGREQYF
-,TRBJ1-2,TRBV9,-,TGTGCCAGCAGCGCCTCGGCGGGCCTCAATTATGGCTACACCTTC,CASSASAGLNYGYTF
-,TRBJ1-1,TRBV29-1,medium-sized,TGCAGCTTCTTCTCGAACACTGAAGCTTTCTTT,CSFFSNTEAFF
TRBD1,TRBJ2-7,TRBV14,-,TGTGCCAGCAGCCAAGATGGGACAGCAAGCTCCTACGAGCAGTACTTC,CASSQDGTASSYEQYF
-,TRBJ2-6,TRBV6-4,-,TGTGCCAGCAGTGACTCTGGTAGTTCCTCTGGGGCCAACGTCCTGACTTTC,CASSDSGSSSGANVLTF
-,TRBJ2-2,TRBV29-1,-,TGCAGCGTAGGAGAGACCGGGGAGCTGTTTTTT,CSVGETGELFF
-,TRBJ1-3,TRBV28,once,TGTGCCAGCAGCCAGGTCTCAAGCACCATATATTTT,CASSQVSSTIYF
-,TRBJ1-2,TRBV6-6,-,TGTGCCAGCAGTTACGGCCAGAGGGGCTATGGCTACACCTTC,CASSYGQRGYGYTF
TRBD1,TRBJ2-3,TRBV5-1,-,TGCGCCAGCAGCTGGGGGACAGGGACGGGAGATACGCAGTATTTT,CASSWGTGTGDTQYF
TRBD1,TRBJ1-1,TRBV11-2,-,TGTGCCAGCAGCTCGACAGGGGATGGCACTGAAGCTTTCTTT,CASSSTGDGTEAFF
-,TRBJ2-2,TRBV6-4,-,TGTGCCAGCTCCCCGGAGGGGGGGAACACCGGGGAGCTGTTTTTT,CASSPEGGNTGELFF
TRBD2,TRBJ2-7,TRBV5-1,-,TGCGCCAGCAGCCCGCATCGGGGGGGATCCTACGAGCAGTACTTC,CASSPHRGGSYEQYF
TRBD1,TRBJ2-2,TRBV11-2,-,TGTGCCAGCAGCTCTACAGGGGGCATCGGGGAGCTGTTTTTT,CASSSTGGIGELFF
TRBD2,TRBJ2-1,TRBV10-3,-,TGTGCCATCGCTAGCGGGAGTAATGAGCAGTTCTTC,CAIASGSNEQFF
TRBD1,TRBJ1-6,TRBV29-1,-,TGCAGCGTCCAAATCGACAGGGTTAATTCACCCCTCCACTTT,CSVQIDRVNSPLHF
-,TRBJ2-4,TRBV5-8,-,TGTGCCAGCAGCCCGGGACGGACCCTAGCCAAAAACATTCAGTACTTC,CASSPGRTLAKNIQYF
TRBD1,TRBJ1-5,TRBV2,few,TGTGCCAGCAGCCGGGGGACAGCCCTATCCAATCAGCCCCAGCATTTT,CASSRGTALSNQPQHF
TRBD1,TRBJ1-3,TRBV6-1,-,TGTGCCAGCAGTCGGGGACAGAATGGAAACACCATATATTTT,CASSRGQNGNTIYF
TRBD1,TRBJ1-3,TRBV25-1,-,TGTGCCAGCAGTGAGTGGGACAGGGGGCCTGGAAACACCATATATTTT,CASSEWDRGPGNTIYF
-,TRBJ1-4,TRBV2,-,TGTGCCAGCTCGGGAACTAATGAAAAACTGTTTTTT,CASSGTNEKLFF
-,TRBJ2-1,TRBV5-1,-,TGCGCCAGCAGCGGGTCCCTCGACAATGAGCAGTTCTTC,CASSGSLDNEQFF
-,TRBJ1-5,TRBV28,once,TGTGCCAGCTCCGGGCAAGGACGGCCCCAGCATTTT,CASSGQGRPQHF
-,TRBJ1-2,TRBV29-1,-,TGCAGCGCGAGGGGGAACTATGGCTACACCTTC,CSARGNYGYTF
-,TRBJ1-1,TRBV4-2,few,TGTGCCAGCAGCCAAGAATCGGTCCGGACCACTGAAGCTTTCTTT,CASSQESVRTTEAFF
-,TRBJ1-2,TRBV6-1,-,TGTGCCAGCAGTGTAGACAGTAACTATGGCTACACCTTC,CASSVDSNYGYTF
-,TRBJ2-1,TRBV11-3,-,TGTGCCAGCAGCCCCAACCCAGGGGATGAGCAGTTCTTC,CASSPNPGDEQFF
-,TRBJ1-1,TRBV7-9,-,TGTGCCAGCAGCCTATTAATGAACACTGAAGCTTTCTTT,CASSLLMNTEAFF
TRBD1,TRBJ2-7,TRBV19,-,TGTGCCAGTACCCCCAGCCGGGACAGGGGTACGGGTGGCTACGAGCAGTACTTC,CASTPSRDRGTGGYEQYF
TRBD1,TRBJ1-4,TRBV5-1,-,TGCGCCAGCCAATTTACAGGGGGCGATGAAAAACTGTTTTTT,CASQFTGGDEKLFF
-,TRBJ2-3,TRBV11-1,-,TGTGCCAGCAGCGGCGGGGGCCACCGGGCGCAGTATTTT,CASSGGGHRAQYF
-,TRBJ1-4,TRBV30,-,TGTGCCTGGAGTATCCCAACCTCGACAAGGACGAATGAAAAACTGTTTTTT,CAWSIPTSTRTNEKLFF
-,TRBJ1-2,TRBV11-1,-,TGTGCCAGCAGCGTCCGGGACCGACTTGGGCTAGACTATGGCTACACCTTC,CASSVRDRLGLDYGYTF
-,TRBJ1-4,TRBV5-1,once,TGCGCCAGCAGCTTGATACAGGGAGCTGAAAAACTGTTTTTT,CASSLIQGAEKLFF